These 12 T cell receptor beta chains share one sample of origin, sequenced in a study of blood T cell repertoires in COVID-19 (dated by TCRdb to about 2020). Libraries came from the immunoSEQ multiplex PCR assay. In its TCRdb copy, this immuneACCESS table keeps in-frame sequences only and misses some clones. Where compared with another copy, unresolved V genes explain less than half of these, and the others have no known cause. The sample table lists approximately 81,000 clones, roughly four fifths of them with a count of one. The top ten hold approximately 7% of the sample. Sequencing used peripheral blood. These receptors were obtained from a human donor in a cohort sampled during active COVID-19.

This clone was counted at least ten times. The chain joins TRBV6-6 to TRBJ1-1; D is perhaps TRBD1 (5 bases). CDR1 and CDR2 from the germline V gene are MNHNY and SVGAGI (reference sequence). V was clipped by 5 bases and J by 1 base, with 14 bases between them. The CDR3 covers 15 residues. The CDR3 sequence: CASSLRRDSNTEAFF. CDR3 nucleotide sequence: TGTGCCAGCAGTCTACGACGGGACTCGAACACTGAAGCTTTCTTT.

V usage is TRBV5-1 and J usage is TRBJ2-7, with D tentatively TRBD1 (7 bases). V shed 9 bases and J shed 5 bases, with 15 bases lying between them. The CDR3 runs to 12 residues. Germline lookup yields CDR1 SGHRS and CDR2 YFSETQ. The CDR3 nucleotides are TGCGCCACCGGAGGAGGGGGCAACGAGCAGTACTTC. Protein sequence: CATGGGGNEQYF.

This clone was observed a few times. This sequence joins TRBV7-9 and TRBJ1-2, with TRBD1 matching 8 bases. Trimming took 3 bases from V and 6 from J; bases not matched to a gene: 12. CDR1 and CDR2 from the germline V gene are SEHNR and FQNEAQ (reference sequence). The length of the CDR3 is 16 residues. The CDR3 reads CASSFTNRGSLHGYTF. Written as DNA, the CDR3 is TGTGCCAGCAGCTTTACAAACAGGGGGTCGTTGCATGGCTACACCTTC.

The V gene is TRBV14, the J gene TRBJ2-7; possible D gene TRBD1, 6 bases. Deletions cut 5 bases from V and 6 bases from J, with 14 bases between. CDR1 and CDR2 (germline): SGHDN, FVKESK. The CDR3 consists of 13 residues. CDR3 loop: CASSDFTRGEQYF. Written as DNA, the CDR3 is TGTGCCAGCAGCGACTTCACCAGGGGCGAGCAGTACTTC.

The chain carries TRBV6-5 and TRBJ2-2; 9 nucleotides align to TRBD1. V lost 7 bases to trimming and J lost 6 bases; unmatched junction nucleotides: 9. CDR1 and CDR2 from the germline V gene are MNHEY and SVGAGI. CDR3 length equals 15 residues. The CDR3 sequence: CASKNGQGQPGELFF. CDR3 nucleotides: TGTGCCAGCAAAAATGGACAGGGGCAGCCCGGGGAGCTGTTTTTT.

The chain recombines TRBV27 with TRBJ1-2, with 9 nucleotides matching TRBD1. Germline V gene data show CDR1 as MNHEY and CDR2 as SMNVEV (reference sequence). This CDR3 spans 17 amino acids. Unmatched junction bases numbered 16, after V lost 8 bases and J lost 3 bases. The chain's CDR3 is CASANLGTGSGYYGYTF. The CDR3 bases are TGTGCCAGCGCAAACCTCGGGACAGGGAGCGGCTACTATGGCTACACCTTC.

This chain links TRBV18 with TRBJ2-7, with 8 nucleotides matching TRBD2. From germline, CDR1 is KGHSH and CDR2 LQKENI. The CDR3 consists of 18 residues. The V and J ends lost 2 bases and 5 bases, in that order; junction bases with no gene match: 17. The CDR3 reads CASSPNLAQLAAMDEQYF. CDR3 in DNA: TGTGCCAGCTCACCAAATCTAGCCCAACTAGCGGCCATGGACGAGCAGTACTTC. The variable domain in full, with the rest retrieved from reference TRBV18 and TRBJ2-7, is NAGVMQNPRHLVRRRGQEARLRCSPMKGHSHVYWYRQLPEEGLKFMVYLQKENIIDESGMPKERFSAEFPKEGPSILRIQQVVRGDSAAYFCASSPNLAQLAAMDEQYFGPGTRLTVT.

With regard to this clone: Germline is not matched at one junction end, which may reflect a read error. The CDR3 nucleotides are TGTGCCAGCAGTTATGAATCTAATTATGGCTACACCTTC. Amino acids: CASSYESNYGYTF. The chain recombines TRBV6-5 with TRBJ1-2; no clear D. Per germline, CDR1 MNHEY and CDR2 SVGAGI. The CDR3 totals 13 residues.

The gene calls are TRBV6-5 and TRBJ1-1, with D perhaps TRBD1 (5 bases). CDR1 and CDR2 (germline): MNHEY, SVGAGI. The CDR3 contains 14 residues. Between the trimmed V and J ends, which lost 10 bases and 3 bases, there was a span of 18 bases. DNA of the CDR3: TGTGCCACCGCCGTCGGGGGAGGGGACACTGAAGCTTTCTTT. Translating gives CATAVGGGDTEAFF.

The chain joins TRBV4-1 to TRBJ2-7; no definite D call. Trimming took off 5 bases at V and 1 base at J, with 15 bases between the two ends. The length of the CDR3 is 15 residues. Germline V gives CDR1 MGHRA, CDR2 YSYEKL. The CDR3 loop reads CASSALRSDSYEQYF. The DNA for the CDR3 is TGCGCCAGCAGCGCTTTACGGAGCGATTCCTACGAGCAGTACTTC.

The chain joins TRBV2 to TRBJ1-1; D gene ambiguous. CDR3 length: 15 residues. Germline V lookup: CDR1 SNHLY, CDR2 FYNNEI. V was cut by 7 bases and J by 6 bases, with 21 bases left in between. The CDR3, as DNA: TGTGCCAGCATTCCCCTAGCAGCGGGTCGTTCTGAAGCTTTCTTT. Translating it yields CASIPLAAGRSEAFF.

The rearrangement uses TRBV11-2 and TRBJ1-4, with D maybe TRBD1 (5 bases). The germline V gene encodes CDR1 SGHAT and CDR2 FQNNGV. Trimming removed 1 base at V and 8 bases at J, with 11 bases between. This CDR3 has 14 amino acids. The CDR3 DNA reads TGTGCCAGCAGCTTAGCCCAGGGTTGGGAAAAACTGTTTTTT. Translated, it gives CASSLAQGWEKLFF.